This TCR beta chain was obtained from a study of neurological immune-mediated disorders. Whole-study results and caveats: The greatest degree of TCR clonal expansion was observed in HTLV-1-associated myelopathy, with the lowest in multiple sclerosis, below that of healthy controls. Private repertoires in all groups were suggested by the absence of shared CDR3 amino acid sequences among expanded clones across subjects.

The cDNA came from 5'RACE, which used 10-nucleotide random UMIs. TCRdb processed the 5' RACE reads anew with MiXCR; each CDR3 protein has one entry. The sample holds 40,000 to 45,000 distinct CDR3 sequences, about 13% seen once. The CDR3 sequence is 13 residues long. The ends were cut back, 6 bases at V and 3 bases at J, with 14 bases in the middle. Germline-derived CDR1 and CDR2 are DFQATT and SNEGSKA (reference sequence). This clonotype was observed at least ten times. What it recognizes is unknown. Input material: PBMCs. This chain uses TRBV20-1 with TRBJ1-1; no clear D gene. This receptor was obtained from a female donor in good health. The CDR3 protein is CSAPSQSDTEAFF. The CDR3 DNA reads TGCAGTGCCCCCTCCCAGTCTGACACTGAAGCTTTCTTT.